This T cell receptor (beta chain) was recorded in a study of OX40 agonist ivuxolimab in advanced cancers. The study in broad terms: Ivuxolimab, which targeted the costimulatory receptor OX40 (CD134), was an agonistic, fully human IgG2 monoclonal antibody. Peripheral TCRbeta sequencing was intended to test whether TCR sequence diversity was altered and clonal T-cell expansion was caused by ivuxolimab. Of the 50 to 55 dose-escalation patients, hepatocellular carcinoma was present in about 19, melanoma in roughly 15, renal cell carcinoma in 9 and head and neck cancer in 9. Prior anti-PD-1, anti-PD-L1 or anti-CTLA-4 therapy was permitted, and checkpoint inhibitors had been received by approximately 39% of dose-escalation patients. Intravenous ivuxolimab was administered to patients every 2 weeks at six dose levels: 0.01, 0.1, 0.3, 1.5, 3 and 10 mg/kg. The dose-escalation cohort was roughly 83% male with a mean age of about 58 years, ranging from roughly 20 to 85. Partial responses were achieved by three dose-escalation patients, of whom one had hepatocellular carcinoma and two had cutaneous melanoma. The paper reports the monotherapy dose-escalation portion (N of about 47 patients) of the phase I ivuxolimab trial.

Genomic DNA was isolated from the sorted cells so that the TCRbeta CDR3 region could be sequenced. The immunoSEQ Assay was used to sequence the TCRbeta CDR3 regions. TCRdb provides this immuneACCESS table in a form limited to in-frame rearrangements. Some clones are lacking; in checked studies, under half of them reflect an unresolved V gene, and why the rest are absent is not known. This sample lists just over 40,000 clones; around 87% were detected once. The top ten constitute roughly 3.4% of the sample. The trial excluded patients who had a history of autoimmune disease or who were on systemic immunosuppression. Peripheral blood for TCR sequencing was collected from all dose cohorts at baseline, on cycle 4 day 1, and on cycle 7 day 1. The samples were drawn from a first-in-human, open-label, multicenter phase I dose-escalation trial of ivuxolimab. Adults with locally advanced or metastatic head and neck squamous cell, hepatocellular, melanoma or renal cell carcinoma were enrolled in the trial. Before TCR sequencing, CD4+ T cells and CD8+ T cells from peripheral blood were sorted into separate populations.

A note on this clone: What antigen it recognizes has not been identified. No clone much larger than this one lies a single base away; base qualities are absent.

The germline ends are 12 bases apart after V is trimmed by 0 bases and J by 1 base. From the cysteine up to the phenylalanine, the CDR3 has a length of 16 residues. The CDR3 DNA has 48 bases and is translated from base 1. CDR1 is given as ENHRY and CDR2 as SYGVKD, both from the germline V gene. Overall results and qualifications from the work: After ivuxolimab, expanded clones were on average more numerous among CD8+ T cells than among CD4+ T cells. Clonal expansion of both CD4+ and CD8+ blood T cells was observed from baseline to week 6 at doses 0.1 to 3.0 mg/kg. Low levels of normalized T-cell clonal expansion were also seen in some nonresponding patients. Which antigens the clonally expanded peripheral T cells were specific for was not determined. In the 0.1-3.0 mg/kg groups, partial responders were among the patients with the lowest normalized peripheral clonal expansion, particularly in CD8+ T cells.

The TCR comes from an adult with an advanced solid tumor such as melanoma, head and neck, liver or kidney cancer. Source: CD4+ or CD8+ T cells sorted from blood, taken in a trial of the OX40 agonist ivuxolimab. The chain couples TRBV10-3 to TRBJ1-2, with the D gene not clear enough to name. The CDR3: CAISESALDVNYGYTF. The DNA sequence is TGTGCCATCAGTGAGTCGGCTTTAGACGTTAACTATGGCTACACCTTC.